These 16 T cell receptor beta chains were all obtained from the same sample, sequenced in a study of T-cell reconstitution after alpha-beta-depleted transplantation in children. A library of TCRbeta sequences, prepared with unique molecular identifiers, was generated. TCRdb reprocessed the PCR reads with MiXCR, giving one entry per CDR3 protein. The table records about 90,000 distinct CDR3 sequences, 7.5% to 9.5% of them present only once. This specimen consisted of PBMCs from the stem cell graft donor, obtained from the stem cell graft. The receptors stem from a human donor who donated a stem cell graft to a child with congenital amegakaryocytic thrombocytopenia.

This clonotype was picked up many times. The chain recombines TRBV7-9 with TRBJ2-1, with 7 bases lining up with TRBD2. J was trimmed by 1 base and V by 5 bases; bases with no gene match: 5. The germline gives CDR1 SEHNR, CDR2 FQNEAQ (reference sequence). The CDR3 covers 15 residues. CDR3 bases: TGTGCCAGCAGCCAGCAGCGGGGTTCCTACAATGAGCAGTTCTTC. Amino acid sequence: CASSQQRGSYNEQFF. The complete variable domain, with remaining parts taken from reference TRBV7-9 and TRBJ2-1, reads DTGVSQNPRHKITKRGQNVTFRCDPISEHNRLYWYRQTLGQGPEFLTYFQNEAQLEKSRLLSDRFSAERPKGSFSTLEIQRTEQGDSAMYLCASSQQRGSYNEQFFGPGTRLTVL.

The sample holds many counts of this clonotype. The chain combines TRBV29-1 with TRBJ1-1, with a tentative D call TRBD1 (5 bases). CDR1 and CDR2 (germline): SQVTM, ANQGSEA. Trimming removed 4 bases at V and 3 bases at J, with 9 bases between. The CDR3 contains 12 residues. The CDR3 nucleotides read TGCAGCGTTGGACAGTTGCACACTGAAGCTTTCTTT. Translated: CSVGQLHTEAFF.

With respect to this clonotype: This may be a read error: a much more frequent sequence differs by one nucleotide. V is TRBV5-1 and J is TRBJ2-1; TRBD2 agrees at 9 bases. The germline CDR1 and CDR2 sequences are SGHRS and YFSETQ. This CDR3 is 16 amino acids long. The CDR3 DNA is TGCGCCAGCAGCCCTTCCTCGGGCGGGAGGGCCTATGAGCACTTCTTC. Protein product: CASSPSSGGRAYEHFF.

The chain combines TRBV29-1 with TRBJ2-4; 9 bases are shared with TRBD1. Germline V CDR1 and CDR2: SQVTM, ANQGSEA. The CDR3 covers 16 residues. V shed 6 bases and J 0 bases; nucleotides not matched to a gene: 9. DNA for the CDR3: TGCAGCGTAGCCGGGACAGGGATTCTAGCCAAAAACATTCAGTACTTC. Translated, it gives CSVAGTGILAKNIQYF.

A note on this clonotype: A read error is possible here, since a much larger clone lies one base away. This rearrangement joins TRBV3-1 to TRBJ2-3; tentatively, D is TRBD2 (6 bases). The length of the CDR3 is 16 residues. CDR1 is LGHDT and CDR2 is YNNKEL in the germline V gene (reference sequence). Trimming left V 0 bases short and J 5 bases short, with 15 bases between. CDR3 region: CASSQDRAGNKDTQYF. For the CDR3, the DNA is TGTGCCAGCAGCCAAGATAGGGCGGGGAACAAAGATACGCAGTATTTT.

This clonotype was seen repeatedly, ten times or more. The rearrangement joins TRBV3-1 to TRBJ1-2; D ambiguous. Germline V lookup: CDR1 LGHDT, CDR2 YNNKEL (reference sequence). V lost 7 bases and J lost 7, with 22 bases in between. CDR3 length: 15 residues. This CDR3 reads CASTPTWTAKGGYTF. CDR3 sequence (DNA): TGTGCCAGCACCCCAACTTGGACCGCCAAGGGTGGCTACACCTTC. Filled out from reference TRBV3-1 and TRBJ1-2, the complete variable domain reads DTAVSQTPKYLVTQMGNDKSIKCEQNLGHDTMYWYKQDSKKFLKIMFSYNNKELIINETVPNRFSPKSPDKAHLNLHINSLELGDSAVYFCASTPTWTAKGGYTFGSGTRLTVV.

This clonotype occurred many times. CDR3 in amino acids: CSAPGTSSLTDTQYF. Written as DNA, the CDR3 is TGCAGTGCTCCAGGGACTAGCTCCCTCACAGATACGCAGTATTTT. V is TRBV20-1 and J is TRBJ2-3; TRBD2 matches at 9 bases. Germline V gene data show CDR1 as DFQATT and CDR2 as SNEGSKA (reference sequence). Trimming removed 5 bases from V and 2 bases from J; junction bases left unmatched: 8. This CDR3 has 15 amino acids.

This clonotype was seen ten or more times. This chain uses TRBV29-1 with TRBJ1-5; a weak D match, TRBD1 (6 bases). Trimming pared 7 bases from V and 7 bases from J, leaving 14 bases between. This CDR3 is built from 12 residues. Germline V gives CDR1 SQVTM, CDR2 ANQGSEA. Here the CDR3 reads CSGSIQGQPQHF. The CDR3 DNA follows: TGCAGCGGAAGCATACAGGGCCAGCCCCAGCATTTT.

The sample holds many counts of this clonotype. The chain has TRBV20-1 and TRBJ1-4; 7 nucleotides agree with TRBD1. The CDR3 length is 15 residues. Germline loops: CDR1 DFQATT, CDR2 SNEGSKA (reference sequence). The ends lost 3 bases at V and 5 bases at J; junction bases unmatched: 9. The CDR3 DNA is TGCAGTGCTAGGCCCCCGGGACAGACAAATGAAAAACTGTTTTTT. The encoded protein is CSARPPGQTNEKLFF.

The chain employs TRBV11-2 and TRBJ2-2, with 8 nucleotides matching TRBD1. CDR1 SGHAT and CDR2 FQNNGV come from the germline V gene. CDR3 length equals 15 residues. With 6 bases clipped from V and 6 bases from J, the junction kept 9 bases outside the gene matches. The DNA for the CDR3 is TGTGCCAGCAGGAGCGGACAGGGTGAGGCCGGGGAGCTGTTTTTT. This codes for CASRSGQGEAGELFF.

The rearrangement uses TRBV3-1 and TRBJ1-2; no definite D call. V was trimmed by 6 bases and J by 2 bases, leaving 16 bases between them. The CDR3 runs to 15 residues. Germline CDR1 LGHDT, CDR2 YNNKEL (reference sequence). The CDR3 nucleotides read TGTGCCAGCAGTTTCGCCGGGTCAGGAAACTATGGCTACACCTTC. As protein: CASSFAGSGNYGYTF.

The chain is built from TRBV20-1 and TRBJ1-6, with 10 nucleotides matching TRBD1. The CDR3 spans 15 residues. Trimming took 0 bases from V and 10 from J; bases not matched to a gene: 6. Germline V gives CDR1 DFQATT, CDR2 SNEGSKA (reference sequence). CDR3 nucleotide sequence: TGCAGTGCTAGAGATTTCGGGACAGGGGAATCACCCCTCCACTTT. Translated: CSARDFGTGESPLHF.

This clonotype was observed at least ten times. V is TRBV7-9 and J is TRBJ1-1; D gene ambiguous. The length of the CDR3 is 15 residues. Germline CDR1 SEHNR, CDR2 FQNEAQ (reference sequence). Trimming removed 5 bases at V and 2 bases at J, with 15 bases between. The CDR3 here is CASSPGIGLNTEAFF. CDR3 nucleotide sequence: TGTGCCAGCAGCCCGGGGATCGGGCTAAACACTGAAGCTTTCTTT.

In its sample, this clonotype was seen many times. The rearrangement joins TRBV20-1 to TRBJ2-1; 7 nucleotides align to TRBD2. The germline V gene has CDR1 DFQATT and CDR2 SNEGSKA (reference sequence). The length of the CDR3 is 15 residues. After removal of 6 bases from V and 1 base from J, the junction contained 9 bases not matched to a gene. The CDR3 is CSASPSGLSYNEQFF. The CDR3 nucleotides read TGCAGTGCGTCTCCTAGCGGACTATCCTACAATGAGCAGTTCTTC.

This clonotype occurred many times. The chain is built from TRBV5-1 and TRBJ2-5, with D perhaps TRBD1 (5 bases). This CDR3 contains 14 residues. V lost 5 bases and J 5 bases, leaving 16 bases between the germline ends. Germline V lookup: CDR1 SGHRS, CDR2 YFSETQ. The CDR3 DNA sequence: TGCGCCAGCAGGTTAGCAGGGAACGTGGAGACCCAGTACTTC. Translating gives CASRLAGNVETQYF.

This clonotype showed up many times. Mismatch with germline at one junction end may stem from a read error. The chain carries TRBV14 and TRBJ1-6; 10 nucleotides agree with TRBD1. There are 15 residues in the CDR3. CDR1 is SGHDN and CDR2 is FVKESK in the germline V gene. The CDR3 coding sequence is TGTGCCAGCAGCCAGGGACAGGGGTATAGTTCACCCCTCCACTTT. Translating it yields CASSQGQGYSSPLHF.